A selection of T cell receptor beta chains follows, all from one sample in a study of T cell responses to AZD1222 COVID-19 vaccine. The table came from immunoSEQ multiplex PCR; TCRdb's copy has only in-frame clones and leaves some out. The sample contains roughly 160,000 clones, approximately 88% of which appear only once. Sample: peripheral blood, taken 28 days after the second AZD1222 dose. Receptors originate from an adult who received the AZD1222 COVID-19 vaccine. CDR3s include the opening cysteine and the closing phenylalanine or tryptophan. A D gene is named only where the DNA matches it firmly. Rows may omit the clone size; those that give it use once, few, many or a size class.

TRBV5-6	NA	many	TRBJ2-7	TGTGCCAGCAGCTTGGGGACTACTCGCTCCTACGAGCAGTACTTC	CASSLGTTRSYEQYF
TRBV28	NA	NA	TRBJ1-2	TGTGCCAGCAATTACGACACCGACTATGGCTACACCTTC	CASNYDTDYGYTF
TRBV10-2	TRBD1	NA	TRBJ1-2	TGCGCCAGCACCCCGGACAGGGGATCGTATGGCTACACCTTC	CASTPDRGSYGYTF
TRBV12-5	NA	NA	TRBJ2-2	TGTGCTAGTGGTTTGGAGATCTACAGCTACATTTCGAACACCGGGGAGCTGTTTTTT	CASGLEIYSYISNTGELFF
TRBV3-1/TRBV3-2	NA	NA	TRBJ1-3	TGTGCCAGCAGCCAAGGAACTGGAAACACCATATATTTT	CASSQGTGNTIYF
TRBV28	NA	NA	TRBJ1-2	TGTGCCAGCAGCCGCCAAGTACTCTCTAACTATGGCTACACCTTC	CASSRQVLSNYGYTF
TRBV19	NA	NA	TRBJ2-3	TGTGCCAGTAGTATTTATCGGGGCGGCACAGATACGCAGTATTTT	CASSIYRGGTDTQYF
TRBV12-3/TRBV12-4	NA	NA	TRBJ2-7	TGTGCCAGCACCTATGACAGCGCCTACGAGCAGTACTTC	CASTYDSAYEQYF
TRBV10-1	NA	NA	TRBJ1-2	TGCGCCAGCAGTGAGTCGCCCAGTGGGGCCTATGGCTACACCTTC	CASSESPSGAYGYTF
TRBV27	TRBD1	NA	TRBJ1-1	TGTGCCAGCAGTTTATCGTATCAGGGGGGCACTGAAGCTTTCTTT	CASSLSYQGGTEAFF
TRBV5-1	TRBD1	once	TRBJ1-1	TGCGCCAGCAGCGGGGGACAGGGACTAGAAGCTTTCTTT	CASSGGQGLEAFF
TRBV24-1	NA	NA	TRBJ1-2	TGTGCCACCAGTACTCCGGGATACAACTATGGCTACACCTTC	CATSTPGYNYGYTF
TRBV6-4	NA	once	TRBJ1-1	TGTGCCAGCAGTCAGGGTAAGAACACTGAAGCTTTCTTT	CASSQGKNTEAFF
TRBV14	TRBD1	NA	TRBJ1-2	TGTGCCAGCAGCCGAGGGACAGCTAAAAACTATGGCTACACCTTC	CASSRGTAKNYGYTF
TRBV9	TRBD2	once	TRBJ2-3	TGTGCCAGCAGCCCATTAGGCGGGGGGACAGATACGCAGTATTTT	CASSPLGGGTDTQYF
TRBV19	NA	NA	TRBJ2-7	TGTGCCAGTAGTATAGGGATCGGCGGGGCCGAGCAGTACTTC	CASSIGIGGAEQYF
TRBV10-2	NA	NA	TRBJ2-3	TGCGCCAGCAGTCAGACGTCAGATACGCAGTATTTT	CASSQTSDTQYF
TRBV5-1	NA	NA	TRBJ1-2	TGCGCCAGCAGCCCCAGCGCGGGGTACGGCTACACCTTC	CASSPSAGYGYTF
TRBV10-3	NA	once	TRBJ2-7	TGTGCCATCAGCAGGTCCTCCTCCTACGAGCAGTACTTC	CAISRSSSYEQYF
TRBV7-9	TRBD1	NA	TRBJ1-3	TGTGCCAGCAGCGTGGACAGGGAGGGAAACACCATATATTTT	CASSVDREGNTIYF
TRBV6-5	NA	NA	TRBJ1-3	TGTGCCAGCAGGACCGGAAACACCATATATTTT	CASRTGNTIYF
TRBV7-9	NA	NA	TRBJ2-7	TGTGCCAGCAGCTTAAGCGGAGCAGGGGCCGTTCGAAGTGGGCAGTACTTC	CASSLSGAGAVRSGQYF
TRBV3-1/TRBV3-2	NA	NA	TRBJ2-2	TGTGCCAGCAGCCAAGCTCCCTATAACACCGGGGAGCTGTTTTTT	CASSQAPYNTGELFF
TRBV6-4	NA	once	TRBJ2-3	TGTGCCAGCAGTCCGGGATTCACAGATACGCAGTATTTT	CASSPGFTDTQYF
TRBV2	NA	NA	TRBJ1-1	TGTGCCAGCAGTGGGACAAAAGCTGAAGCTTTCTTT	CASSGTKAEAFF